This T cell receptor (beta chain) was sequenced in a study of STAT3 mutations in large granular lymphocyte leukemia. As to this clone: Its specificity is unknown.

TCRdb's table, derived via immunoSEQ multiplex PCR, lists solely in-frame clones and lacks some. The sample contains about 4,300 clones, approximately 50% of which appear only once. Broader study findings: All newly emerging clones after therapy were STAT3 wild type. Samples missed the first appearance of the clone. In T-cell large granular lymphocyte leukemia, about half of patients showed multiple immunodominant subclonotypes.

This receptor was obtained from a male patient in his 50s with T-cell large granular lymphocyte leukemia. Some clones in this sample may be carry-over from other donors' samples. Sequencing was carried out using peripheral blood mononuclear cells.

The CDR3 bases are TGTGCCAGCAGTTCCCTTACACCTAACACTGAAGCTTTCTTT. Its translation is CASSSLTPNTEAFF. The chain links TRBV6-5 to TRBJ1-1; D gene ambiguous. Germline CDR1 reads MNHEY; CDR2 reads SVGAGI. The CDR3 loop spans 14 amino acids. Deletions cut 4 bases from V and 2 bases from J, with 11 bases between.